Below are 21 T cell receptor beta chains sequenced from a single sample in a study of spatial heterogeneity in lung cancer. These TCRs are of unknown antigen specificity. In TCRdb, the 5' RACE reads were re-called with MiXCR into one record per CDR3 protein. The sample consists of 20,000 to 25,000 distinct CDR3 sequences, 15% to 20% of them appearing once. Broader study findings: Intratumoral expanded alpha and beta TCR counts were found to track tumor mutation counts.

As for time point: sample taken at primary tumor resection. Sample: lung tumor tissue, taken at surgery. The origin of the receptors is a female donor with early-stage non-small cell lung cancer.

This clonotype has more than one count but fewer than ten. The chain employs TRBV4-1 and TRBJ2-5, with 11 nucleotides matching TRBD2. This CDR3 region has 16 residues. CDR1 and CDR2 (germline): MGHRA, YSYEKL. V lost 4 bases and J lost 5; bases outside the gene matches: 9. CDR3 loop: CASSPRGSGRGETQYF. DNA for the CDR3: TGCGCCAGCAGCCCCCGGGGTAGCGGGAGGGGGGAGACCCAGTACTTC.

A note on this clonotype: Its ends do not fully match the called genes, so a read error is possible. This chain joins TRBV7-9 and TRBJ2-1; 9 nucleotides match TRBD1. CDR3 length: 14 amino acids. Germline lookup yields CDR1 SEHNR and CDR2 FQNEAQ (reference sequence). The CDR3 here is CANSLPQGAGEQFF. The CDR3 nucleotides are TGTGCCAACAGCCTCCCACAGGGGGCCGGCGAGCAGTTCTTC.

Concerning this clonotype: One end of the junction does not line up with germline, which may come from a read error. The chain employs TRBV12-3 or TRBV12-4 and TRBJ2-7; 10 positions match TRBD2. The CDR3 spans 16 residues. CDR3 amino acids: CAISIRSGGKTAEHYF. In DNA, the CDR3 is TGTGCCATCAGCATCCGTAGCGGGGGGAAAACGGCCGAGCATTACTTC.

The gene calls are TRBV4-2 and TRBJ2-1, with TRBD2 matching over 8 bases. Trimming cost V 4 bases and J 6 bases; bases outside gene matches: 5. The CDR3 loop spans 14 amino acids. Per the germline V gene, CDR1 is LGHNA and CDR2 is YNFKEQ. CDR3 DNA: TGTGCCAGCAGCCGAGCGGGGGCGGGCAATGAGCAGTTCTTC. This sequence encodes CASSRAGAGNEQFF.

The rearrangement uses TRBV20-1 and TRBJ2-7; maybe TRBD1 (6 bases). The CDR3 length is 13 residues. Trimming pared 1 base from V and 7 bases from J, leaving 14 bases between. Germline V CDR1 and CDR2: DFQATT, SNEGSKA (reference sequence). CDR3 nucleotide sequence: TGCAGTGCTAGAGGGACAGCCTTACCGGAGCAGTACTTC. Its protein product is CSARGTALPEQYF.

The gene calls are TRBV27 and TRBJ2-6; D gene uncertain. Trimming shortened V by 3 bases and J by 0 bases, and 6 bases separated the two germline ends. There are 15 residues in the CDR3. The V gene's germline CDR1 is MNHEY and CDR2 SMNVEV (reference sequence). The CDR3, as DNA: TGTGCCAGCAGTTTTGGTGGCTCTGGGGCCAACGTCCTGACTTTC. It translates to CASSFGGSGANVLTF.

V usage is TRBV6-5 and J usage is TRBJ2-2, with D unclear. Trimming took off 1 base at V and 6 bases at J, with 9 bases between the two ends. From germline, CDR1 is MNHEY and CDR2 SVGAGI. This CDR3 comprises 14 residues. In nucleotides, the CDR3 is TGTGCCAGCAGTTACTTTCCCCTCGCCGGGGAGCTGTTTTTT. It translates to CASSYFPLAGELFF.

This clonotype was recorded at least ten times. The J gene is TRBJ2-1, the V gene TRBV29-1; the D is unclear. The V and J ends lost 7 bases and 6 bases respectively, with 13 bases between them. The V gene's germline CDR1 is SQVTM and CDR2 ANQGSEA. The CDR3 has 12 residues. CDR3 nucleotides: TGCAGCGCCCGCCCTCGTGGCAATGAGCAGTTCTTC. Protein sequence: CSARPRGNEQFF.

This clonotype was found many times. The V and J genes are TRBV28 and TRBJ2-6; D is unresolved. Looked up from germline, CDR1 is MDHEN and CDR2 is SYDVKM. V lost 10 bases to trimming and J lost 0 bases, with 4 bases between them. CDR3 size: 12 residues. The CDR3 DNA reads as TGTGCCATTCTCTCTGGGGCCAACGTCCTGACTTTC. Protein: CAILSGANVLTF.

A note on this clonotype: This may be a read error: a much more frequent sequence differs by one nucleotide. This sequence joins TRBV4-1 and TRBJ2-3, with TRBD1 matching over 7 bases. The CDR3 consists of 16 residues. The trim removed 4 bases at V and 2 bases at J, leaving 9 bases unmatched. The germline CDR1 and CDR2 sequences are MGHRA and YSYEKL. The CDR3 here is CASSRRETGPTDTQYF. In DNA, the CDR3 is TGCGCCAGCAGCCGAAGGGAGACAGGGCCCACAGATACGCAGTATTTT.

This clonotype has a single count. The chain carries TRBV24-1 and TRBJ2-1, with 10 bases that match TRBD2. CDR1 KGHDR and CDR2 SFDVKD come from the germline V gene. The CDR3 is 15 residues long. J was trimmed by 3 bases and V by 6 bases; bases with no gene match: 4. This chain's CDR3 is CATSQAGGYYNEQFF. CDR3 coding DNA: TGTGCCACCAGTCAAGCGGGAGGGTACTACAATGAGCAGTTCTTC.

This clonotype was counted ten times or more. The rearrangement joins TRBV5-1 to TRBJ2-2; TRBD2 might be the D (5 bases). Germline assignment: CDR1 SGHRS and CDR2 YFSETQ. This CDR3 has 16 residues. V gave up 3 bases and J gave up 0 bases, with 12 bases separating them. CDR3 DNA sequence: TGCGCCAGCAGCTGGGCCGGGGTATCGAACACCGGGGAGCTGTTTTTT. Translating gives CASSWAGVSNTGELFF.

The rearrangement uses TRBV20-1 and TRBJ2-3, with 8 bases matching TRBD2. This CDR3 contains 16 residues. The trim removed 6 bases at V and 4 bases at J, leaving 15 bases unmatched. CDR1 is DFQATT, CDR2 SNEGSKA, per germline (reference sequence). For the CDR3, the DNA is TGCAGTGCCCCTCCCATGGCGGGAGGCTCCCCAGATACGCAGTATTTT. Its protein product is CSAPPMAGGSPDTQYF.

This sequence joins TRBV7-2 and TRBJ2-7; TRBD2 aligns across 10 bases. This CDR3 is 15 amino acids long. Germline CDR1 reads SGHTA; CDR2 reads FQGNSA. Trimming took 4 bases from V and 0 from J; bases not matched to a gene: 3. This CDR3 is CASSSGTSASYEQYF. The CDR3, as DNA: TGTGCCAGCAGCTCGGGGACTAGCGCCTCCTACGAGCAGTACTTC.

By frequency in the sample, this clonotype is medium-sized. V gene TRBV7-2 combines with J gene TRBJ2-5, with TRBD1 matching 8 bases. The CDR3 contains 17 residues. After removal of 5 bases from V and 2 bases from J, the junction contained 13 bases not matched to a gene. Germline values: CDR1 SGHTA, CDR2 FQGNSA. CDR3 nucleotide sequence: TGTGCCAGCAGCCCAACCCAGGGAAGGACAGGGCAAGAGACCCAGTACTTC. It specifies CASSPTQGRTGQETQYF.

This clonotype was observed many times. V gene TRBV10-3 combines with J gene TRBJ2-7, with no clear D. V was trimmed by 0 bases and J by 0 bases, leaving 12 bases between them. CDR3 length equals 16 residues. In germline, CDR1 is ENHRY, CDR2 SYGVKD. CDR3 residues: CAISESHGESSYEQYF. The CDR3 bases are TGTGCCATCAGTGAGTCTCACGGAGAGAGCTCCTACGAGCAGTACTTC.

This clonotype was detected a few times. The chain carries TRBV20-1 and TRBJ2-5; 9 bases fit TRBD2. This CDR3 contains 15 residues. In germline, CDR1 is DFQATT, CDR2 SNEGSKA (reference sequence). Trimming removed 3 bases from V and 7 bases from J; junction bases left unmatched: 12. The CDR3 here is CSARAGGGRAGTQYF. The CDR3 nucleotides read TGCAGTGCTAGGGCCGGGGGCGGGAGGGCCGGGACCCAGTACTTC.

The chain couples TRBV18 to TRBJ2-3; tentative D call: TRBD2 (5 bases). Germline-derived CDR1 and CDR2 are KGHSH and LQKENI. Trimming took off 6 bases at V and 4 bases at J, with 8 bases between the two ends. There are 12 residues in the CDR3. The CDR3 here is CASSTGSDTQYF. CDR3 nucleotide sequence: TGTGCCAGCTCGACGGGGTCAGATACGCAGTATTTT.

On this clonotype: This may come from a read error, since a much larger clone is one base off. The J gene is TRBJ2-2, the V gene TRBV28; 7 nucleotides match TRBD2. Germline trimming cut 4 bases from V and 1 base from J; bases unmatched to any gene: 12. This CDR3 region has 18 residues. Germline-derived CDR1 and CDR2 are MDHEN and SYDVKM. The chain's CDR3 is CASSSPFREGKNTGELFF. The CDR3, as DNA: TGTGCCAGCAGTTCCCCCTTTAGGGAGGGAAAGAACACCGGGGAGCTGTTTTTT. The complete variable domain, with remaining parts taken from reference TRBV28 and TRBJ2-2, reads DVKVTQSSRYLVKRTGEKVFLECVQDMDHENMFWYRQDPGLGLRLIYFSYDVKMKEKGDIPEGYSVSREKKERFSLILESASTNQTSMYLCASSSPFREGKNTGELFFGEGSRLTVL.

This clonotype was counted at least ten times. The chain employs TRBV24-1 and TRBJ2-6, with 9 positions matching TRBD1. Trimming at V came to 3 bases and at J to 8 bases, leaving 4 bases not matched to a gene. There are 15 residues in the CDR3. Germline V gene sequence: CDR1 KGHDR, CDR2 SFDVKD. CDR3 DNA: TGTGCCACCAGTGATATGGGACAGGGCACCAACGTCCTGACTTTC. Protein: CATSDMGQGTNVLTF.

This chain uses TRBV2 with TRBJ2-2; TRBD1 might be the D (6 bases). The V end was cut by 4 bases, the J end by 6 bases, with 18 bases between. Germline lookup yields CDR1 SNHLY and CDR2 FYNNEI. The CDR3 runs 16 residues. CDR3 residues: CASSVSGHNNAGELFF. CDR3 bases: TGTGCCAGCAGTGTGTCGGGACATAATAACGCCGGGGAGCTGTTTTTT.